This T cell receptor (beta chain) is drawn from a study of siplizumab effects on memory and regulatory T cells. On this clone itself: Its antigen is not identified.

Using immunoSEQ multiplex PCR, the repertoire was profiled, and TCRdb retains in-frame clones only, with some absent. This sample has about 40,000 clones, with 70% to 90% found just once. V lost 0 bases to trimming and J lost 8 bases; unmatched junction nucleotides: 5. CDR1 SGDLS and CDR2 YYNGEE come from the germline V gene. This CDR3 is built from 14 residues. General study results and limits: Mean Treg-derived proportions of mappable alloreactive CD4+ clones were 68.8% for siplizumab and 25% to 30% for controls. A minor share of alloreactive clones matched unstimulated subsets.

Material for sequencing was naive CD4+ T cells sorted from blood. This receptor was taken from a human donor in good health. The chain combines TRBV9 with TRBJ2-1; 7 bases fit TRBD1. Written as DNA, the CDR3 is TGTGCCAGCAGCGTAGCCCACAGGGGCGATGAGCAGTTCTTC. It encodes CASSVAHRGDEQFF.